These T cell receptor beta chains were read from a single sample in a study of T cell responses to AZD1222 COVID-19 vaccine. Profiled with immunoSEQ multiplex PCR; TCRdb holds only in-frame clones, not every one. The data hold roughly 35,000 clones, with around 86% observed a single time. The specimen was peripheral blood, collected 28 days after the second AZD1222 dose. The receptors were gathered from an adult who received the AZD1222 COVID-19 vaccine. The conserved cysteine and the conserved F or W are not part of the CDR3 here. Fields, in order: V gene, clone size, CDR3 protein. Some rows have no size entry. The others give once, few or many, or a class for an expanded clone.

v_call: TRBV29-1; clone_size: -; cdr3_aa: SVVSNGYT
v_call: TRBV18; clone_size: -; cdr3_aa: ASSPSVGNYGYT
v_call: TRBV10-3; clone_size: -; cdr3_aa: AIRAQGASSDEQY
v_call: TRBV19; clone_size: once; cdr3_aa: ASSIGQARQETQY
v_call: TRBV5-1; clone_size: -; cdr3_aa: ASSLDSYSPLH
v_call: TRBV28; clone_size: -; cdr3_aa: ATTVGASSYNEQF
v_call: TRBV2; clone_size: -; cdr3_aa: ASSPWNNEQF
v_call: TRBV4-1; clone_size: -; cdr3_aa: ASSQAPQGTDTQY
v_call: TRBV10-1; clone_size: -; cdr3_aa: ATHLKSYNEQF
v_call: TRBV7-9; clone_size: -; cdr3_aa: ASSLDGGQSSYEQY
v_call: TRBV7-2; clone_size: few; cdr3_aa: ASSLVQSGFAFYEQF
v_call: TRBV5-1; clone_size: -; cdr3_aa: ASSPRGGQGSNTEAF
v_call: TRBV28; clone_size: -; cdr3_aa: AGYRANYGYT
v_call: TRBV19; clone_size: once; cdr3_aa: ASSIWDRATDTQY
v_call: TRBV7-9; clone_size: -; cdr3_aa: ASSPRQKAYEQY
v_call: TRBV7-2; clone_size: once; cdr3_aa: ASSPPGEKETQY
v_call: TRBV2; clone_size: -; cdr3_aa: ASSRGTLYEQY
v_call: TRBV28; clone_size: once; cdr3_aa: ASRDRAKNIQY
v_call: TRBV19; clone_size: -; cdr3_aa: ASIDRVGNTIY
v_call: TRBV12-3/TRBV12-4; clone_size: -; cdr3_aa: ASSLSGAYEQY
v_call: TRBV11-2; clone_size: -; cdr3_aa: ASSLAGQGRETQY
v_call: TRBV18; clone_size: -; cdr3_aa: ASSPLSGGTKETQY
v_call: TRBV18; clone_size: once; cdr3_aa: ASSPPRQGGQETQY
v_call: TRBV19; clone_size: once; cdr3_aa: ATTFKGVGRRENQPQH
v_call: TRBV6-5; clone_size: -; cdr3_aa: ASREEGGYT
v_call: TRBV15; clone_size: -; cdr3_aa: ATSPRTGNFQPQH
v_call: TRBV27; clone_size: -; cdr3_aa: ASRTLIMGRHEKLF
v_call: TRBV6-5; clone_size: -; cdr3_aa: ASRSDTSYEQY
v_call: TRBV3-1/TRBV3-2; clone_size: -; cdr3_aa: ASSQAPTKETQY
v_call: TRBV7-2; clone_size: -; cdr3_aa: ASSPDGPSRYYEQY
v_call: TRBV7-6; clone_size: -; cdr3_aa: ASSYASGGITGELF
v_call: TRBV19; clone_size: -; cdr3_aa: ASNRDVTIYGYT
v_call: TRBV5-1; clone_size: -; cdr3_aa: ASSLVGATNQETQY
v_call: TRBV5-1; clone_size: -; cdr3_aa: ASSKTSGGRTDTQY
v_call: TRBV6-5; clone_size: -; cdr3_aa: ASSYAGRKAEQF
v_call: TRBV3-1/TRBV3-2; clone_size: -; cdr3_aa: ASSQFNPMTPGNYGYT
v_call: TRBV7-3; clone_size: -; cdr3_aa: ASRVLDQPQH
v_call: TRBV6-5; clone_size: -; cdr3_aa: ASSLSDTQY
v_call: TRBV7-2; clone_size: -; cdr3_aa: ASSLGTSQF
v_call: TRBV29-1; clone_size: -; cdr3_aa: SVDSSGGETQY
v_call: TRBV7-2; clone_size: -; cdr3_aa: ASSLGQGIPYEQY
v_call: TRBV2; clone_size: -; cdr3_aa: ASSENRGNGYT
v_call: TRBV4-1; clone_size: -; cdr3_aa: ASSQVLREKLF
v_call: TRBV19; clone_size: few; cdr3_aa: ASSPQPRQGHGYT
v_call: TRBV5-8; clone_size: -; cdr3_aa: ASSFASSGTHEQF
v_call: TRBV6-5; clone_size: once; cdr3_aa: ASSTDGGDTEAF
v_call: TRBV14; clone_size: -; cdr3_aa: ASSDRATGGYEQY
v_call: TRBV6-5; clone_size: -; cdr3_aa: ASSYSHQGNTEAF
v_call: TRBV9; clone_size: few; cdr3_aa: ASSLESYNEQF
v_call: TRBV3-1/TRBV3-2; clone_size: once; cdr3_aa: ASSQLISGGKSYEQY
v_call: TRBV9; clone_size: -; cdr3_aa: ASSEVGVGEQF
v_call: TRBV5-1; clone_size: few; cdr3_aa: ASSLLAGGEETQY
v_call: TRBV5-1; clone_size: -; cdr3_aa: ASSLVTGLNSPLH
v_call: TRBV19; clone_size: -; cdr3_aa: ASTRADGEKLF